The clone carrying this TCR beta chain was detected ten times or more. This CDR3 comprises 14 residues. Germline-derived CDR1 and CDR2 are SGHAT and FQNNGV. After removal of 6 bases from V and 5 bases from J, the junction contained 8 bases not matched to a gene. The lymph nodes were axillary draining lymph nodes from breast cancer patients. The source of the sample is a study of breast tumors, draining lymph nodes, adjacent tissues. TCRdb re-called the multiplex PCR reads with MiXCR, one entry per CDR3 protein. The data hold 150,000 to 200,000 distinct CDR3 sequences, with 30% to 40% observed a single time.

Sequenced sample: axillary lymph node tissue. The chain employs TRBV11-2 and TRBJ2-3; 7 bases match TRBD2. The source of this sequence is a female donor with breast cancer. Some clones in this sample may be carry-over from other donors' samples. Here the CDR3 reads CASRSGLGRDTQYF. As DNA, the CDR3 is TGTGCCAGCAGATCCGGACTAGGGAGAGATACGCAGTATTTT.